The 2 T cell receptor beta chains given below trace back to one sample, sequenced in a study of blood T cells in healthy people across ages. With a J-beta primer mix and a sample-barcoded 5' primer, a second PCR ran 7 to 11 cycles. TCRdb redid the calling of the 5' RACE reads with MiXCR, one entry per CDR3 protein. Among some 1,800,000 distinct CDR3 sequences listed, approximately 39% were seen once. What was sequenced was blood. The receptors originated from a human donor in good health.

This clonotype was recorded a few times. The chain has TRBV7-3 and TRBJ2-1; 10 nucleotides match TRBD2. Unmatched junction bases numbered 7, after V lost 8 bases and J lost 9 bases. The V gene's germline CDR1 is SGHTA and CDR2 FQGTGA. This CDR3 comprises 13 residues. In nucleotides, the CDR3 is TGTGCCAGCTCAAGCGGGGGGGCCACTGAGCAGTTCTTC. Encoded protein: CASSSGGATEQFF.

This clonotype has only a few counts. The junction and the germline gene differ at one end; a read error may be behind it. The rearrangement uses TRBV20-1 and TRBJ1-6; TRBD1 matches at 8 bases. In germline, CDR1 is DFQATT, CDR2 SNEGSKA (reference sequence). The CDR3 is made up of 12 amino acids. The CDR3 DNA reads TGCAGTGCTAGAGCCCCCGGGGGGGACAGGCCTTTT. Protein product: CSARAPGGDRPF.